The 15 T cell receptor beta chains in this list originate from one sample, sequenced in a study of OX40 agonist ivuxolimab in advanced cancers. Data came from immunoSEQ multiplex PCR; TCRdb stores just in-frame clones and leaves some out. The table has tens of thousands of clones, 65% to 85% seen once. Sequencing used CD4+ or CD8+ T cells sorted from blood, obtained in a trial of the OX40 agonist ivuxolimab. The receptor source for this set is an adult with an advanced solid tumor such as melanoma, head and neck, liver or kidney cancer.

This chain connects TRBV19 to TRBJ1-1; a possible D gene is TRBD1 (5 bases). The CDR3 covers 14 residues. Trimming removed 4 bases at V and 1 base at J, with 10 bases between. Per the germline V gene, CDR1 is LNHDA and CDR2 is SQIVND (reference sequence). The CDR3 sequence: CASSKAGRNTEAFF. Here the CDR3 DNA reads TGTGCCAGTAGTAAGGCAGGGAGGAACACTGAAGCTTTCTTT.

This chain joins TRBV12-5 and TRBJ2-7, with TRBD1 matching over 7 bases. The CDR3 has 16 amino acids. The germline V gene has CDR1 LGHNT and CDR2 FRNRAP. With V trimmed by 2 bases and J by 2 bases, 9 bases remained unmatched. CDR3 in DNA: TGTGCTAGTGGTTTGCCCACCGGGACAGCCCCCTACGAGCAGTACTTC. Protein: CASGLPTGTAPYEQYF.

CDR3: CASSAPPSYRHGYTF. Written as DNA, the CDR3 is TGTGCCAGCAGCGCCCCTCCATCCTACAGGCATGGCTACACCTTC. The V and J genes are TRBV11-1 and TRBJ1-2; possibly TRBD1 for D (5 bases). CDR3 length: 15 amino acids. Trimming shortened V by 5 bases and J by 6 bases, and 19 bases separated the two germline ends. CDR1 and CDR2 (germline): SGHAT, FQDESV (reference sequence).

This clone appeared once. The rearrangement uses TRBV6-5 and TRBJ1-1, with TRBD1 matching 7 bases. Losses at the gene ends were 6 bases for V and 6 bases for J; bases not matched to a gene: 10. Germline CDR1 is MNHEY and CDR2 is SVGAGI. The CDR3 covers 14 residues. In DNA, the CDR3 is TGTGCCAGCAGCAGACAGGGAGCGGCTGCTGAAGCTTTCTTT. Translating gives CASSRQGAAAEAFF.

Only a few counts were recorded for this clone. The genes are TRBV4-1 and TRBJ1-5; tentative D call: TRBD1 (6 bases). Deletions cut 2 bases from V and 2 bases from J, with 10 bases between. Germline V lookup: CDR1 MGHRA, CDR2 YSYEKL. CDR3 size: 15 residues. The DNA for the CDR3 is TGCGCCAGCAGCCAATATAGGGGGGGCAATCAGCCCCAGCATTTT. Its translation is CASSQYRGGNQPQHF.

This chain connects TRBV19 to TRBJ2-7; possibly TRBD1 or TRBD2 for D (5 bases each). The V end lost 6 bases, the J end lost 2 bases, and 11 bases lay between the germline ends. Germline V gene sequence: CDR1 LNHDA, CDR2 SQIVND (reference sequence). CDR3 size: 13 residues. The CDR3 bases are TGTGCCAGTAGCAAGGGACCGACCTACGAGCAGTACTTC. Residues: CASSKGPTYEQYF.

The rearrangement links TRBV6-1 to TRBJ1-5; D possibly corresponds to TRBD1 (5 bases). The CDR3 consists of 15 residues. From germline, CDR1 is MNHNS and CDR2 SASEGT. Trimming shortened V by 2 bases and J by 1 base, and 9 bases separated the two germline ends. DNA for the CDR3: TGTGCCAGCAGTGAAAGGGGCGGGAGCAATCAGCCCCAGCATTTT. It yields the protein CASSERGGSNQPQHF.

V is TRBV5-5 and J is TRBJ2-4, with TRBD1 matching over 10 bases. This CDR3 spans 18 amino acids. The V and J ends lost 3 bases and 0 bases, in that order; junction bases with no gene match: 9. The germline V gene has CDR1 SGHKS and CDR2 YYEKEE (reference sequence). The CDR3 DNA reads as TGTGCCAGCAGCTGGACAGGGGGGGCGGTAATAGCCAAAAACATTCAGTACTTC. It translates to CASSWTGGAVIAKNIQYF.

This chain links TRBV28 with TRBJ2-5; the match to TRBD2 covers 13 bases. The CDR3 runs to 16 residues. Losses at the gene ends were 6 bases for V and 5 bases for J; bases not matched to a gene: 9. The germline CDR1 and CDR2 sequences are MDHEN and SYDVKM. CDR3 nucleotides: TGTGCCAGCAGACCAACTAGCGGGAGGGCCGGGGAGACCCAGTACTTC. This codes for CASRPTSGRAGETQYF.

J is TRBJ1-4 and V is TRBV2; D is uncertain. This CDR3 has 14 amino acids. Germline assignment: CDR1 SNHLY and CDR2 FYNNEI. V was cut by 11 bases and J by 2 bases, with 15 bases left in between. CDR3 region: CAGKLESTNEKLFF. CDR3 coding DNA: TGTGCCGGAAAGTTGGAGTCGACTAATGAAAAACTGTTTTTT.

This CDR3 reads CATSKSRGQGYNEQFF. The CDR3 nucleotides read TGTGCCACCAGCAAGTCCAGGGGGCAAGGCTACAATGAGCAGTTCTTC. The V gene is TRBV15, the J gene TRBJ2-1, with 8 bases lining up with TRBD1. The junction had 8 bases not matched to a gene; V was cut back by 4 bases and J by 3 bases. There are 16 residues in the CDR3. Germline V gene sequence: CDR1 LNHNV, CDR2 YYDKDF (reference sequence).

The rearrangement joins TRBV5-4 to TRBJ1-2, with no clear D. The germline CDR1 and CDR2 sequences are SGHNT and YYREEE (reference sequence). The CDR3 covers 13 residues. Trimming removed 1 base at V and 2 bases at J, with 6 bases between. The CDR3 loop is CASSLRQNYGYTF. Here the CDR3 DNA reads TGTGCCAGCAGCTTGCGACAAAACTATGGCTACACCTTC.

The chain links TRBV11-2 to TRBJ2-3; D not certain. The CDR3 sequence is 12 residues long. Germline CDR1 and CDR2: SGHAT and FQNNGV. Trimming pared 5 bases from V and 11 bases from J, leaving 14 bases between. The CDR3, as DNA: TGTGCCAGCAGCATGATCAAACCCGGGCAGTATTTT. This translates into CASSMIKPGQYF.

The CDR3 DNA follows: TGTGCCATCAGTGAGCGGGGGGGGCTCTCTAATGAAAAACTGTTTTTT. This sequence encodes CAISERGGLSNEKLFF. The chain joins TRBV10-3 to TRBJ1-4, with TRBD1 as a possible D gene (6 bases). The germline V and J ends were trimmed by 2 bases and 3 bases, with 13 bases remaining between them. This CDR3 spans 16 amino acids. Germline loops: CDR1 ENHRY, CDR2 SYGVKD.

There are a few counts of this clone. V gene TRBV29-1 combines with J gene TRBJ2-3; D not resolved. CDR1 is SQVTM and CDR2 is ANQGSEA in the germline V gene. This CDR3 is built from 13 residues. V was trimmed by 5 bases and J by 2 bases, leaving 11 bases between them. Here the CDR3 reads CSVHGGNTDTQYF. The CDR3 coding sequence is TGCAGCGTTCATGGCGGAAACACAGATACGCAGTATTTT.